This note documents a single T cell receptor beta chain sequence. Antigen unknown. Germline-derived CDR1 and CDR2 are SGHRS and YFSETQ. With 1 base removed from V and 5 bases from J, the gap between germline ends came to 13 bases. The CDR3 has 14 residues. Between about 2014 and 2018, patients underwent resection in Japan or China. This entry belongs to a study of immune evolution from preneoplasia to lung adenocarcinoma. Generated by immunoSEQ multiplex PCR, the TCRdb table keeps only in-frame clones and is missing some. The data hold 7,400 or so clones, with roughly 80% observed a single time. General study findings and limits: Highest clonality occurred in KRAS-mutant, not EGFR-mutant or double wild-type, nodules. Later-stage lesions seemingly showed higher T cell density and diversity than normal lung. Top clone share appeared to fall from AAH through AIS, MIA, adenocarcinoma.

Sequencing was carried out using FFPE minimally invasive lung adenocarcinoma tissue. This sequence was found in a person aged 65 to 85 with lung adenocarcinoma. This chain uses TRBV5-1 with TRBJ2-7; D is ambiguous. CDR3 nucleotides: TGCGCCAGCAGCTTGACCTCCGGCCTCAACGAGCAGTACTTC. It yields the protein CASSLTSGLNEQYF.